A selection of T cell receptor beta chains follows, all from one sample in a study of beta chain features in type 1 diabetes. Using immunoSEQ multiplex PCR, the repertoire was profiled, and TCRdb retains in-frame clones only, with some absent. The repertoire holds some 400,000 clones, about 15% seen once, with more than 0.015% in the top ten. The sequenced material came from naive CD4+ T cells from blood. Receptor source: a woman under 30 in good health. Each CDR3 is given with its conserved first and last residue. The D gene is left open where the match is weak. Clone size, where shown, is once, few, many, or a class for clones that have expanded.

abundance: -
d_gene: TRBD1
j_gene: TRBJ1-1
v_gene: TRBV19
CDR3aa: CASSPGTGNEAFF
CDR3nt: TGTGCCAGTAGCCCTGGGACAGGGAATGAAGCTTTCTTT

abundance: -
d_gene: -
j_gene: TRBJ2-6
v_gene: TRBV5-1
CDR3aa: CASSEQSSGANVLTF
CDR3nt: TGCGCCAGCAGCGAGCAAAGCTCTGGGGCCAACGTCCTGACTTTC

abundance: -
d_gene: TRBD2
j_gene: TRBJ2-3
v_gene: TRBV11-1
CDR3aa: CASSFGFSGTRDTQYF
CDR3nt: TGTGCCAGCAGCTTCGGGTTTAGCGGGACCCGGGATACGCAGTATTTT

abundance: -
d_gene: -
j_gene: TRBJ2-6
v_gene: TRBV6-5
CDR3aa: CASSYIQTGANVLTF
CDR3nt: TGTGCCAGCAGTTACATACAGACTGGGGCCAACGTCCTGACTTTC

abundance: few
d_gene: -
j_gene: TRBJ2-7
v_gene: TRBV7-8
CDR3aa: CASSLPRGLSYEQYF
CDR3nt: TGTGCCAGCAGCTTACCTAGAGGACTCTCCTACGAGCAGTACTTC

abundance: few
d_gene: TRBD1
j_gene: TRBJ2-7
v_gene: TRBV7-3
CDR3aa: CASSLSGTGGDEQYF
CDR3nt: TGTGCCAGCAGCCTGTCCGGGACAGGGGGCGACGAGCAGTACTTC

abundance: -
d_gene: -
j_gene: TRBJ1-1
v_gene: TRBV30
CDR3aa: CAWIVRIGQRGEAFF
CDR3nt: TGTGCCTGGATTGTCAGAATCGGACAGAGGGGTGAAGCTTTCTTT

abundance: -
d_gene: TRBD1
j_gene: TRBJ1-4
v_gene: TRBV5-1
CDR3aa: CASSPGTGFANEKLFF
CDR3nt: TGCGCCAGCAGCCCCGGGACAGGGTTTGCTAATGAAAAACTGTTTTTT

abundance: few
d_gene: -
j_gene: TRBJ2-7
v_gene: TRBV30
CDR3aa: CAWSEGSSYEQYF
CDR3nt: TGTGCCTGGAGTGAAGGGAGCTCCTACGAGCAGTACTTC

abundance: few
d_gene: TRBD1
j_gene: TRBJ2-7
v_gene: TRBV6-1
CDR3aa: CASTRTGREQYF
CDR3nt: TGTGCCAGCACCCGGACAGGAAGGGAGCAGTACTTC

abundance: -
d_gene: -
j_gene: TRBJ2-5
v_gene: TRBV29-1
CDR3aa: CSVDRGQETQYF
CDR3nt: TGCAGCGTTGACAGGGGACAAGAGACCCAGTACTTC